The present entry profiles one T cell receptor (beta chain) with its context. In the study's own analysis: Reference gene primer amplification in the assay estimated nucleated cell counts. Here immunoSEQ multiplex PCR was the method, and the copy in TCRdb shows in-frame clones only, minus some. The V and J calls and clone size were taken over from that table, and D and trimming were inferred from the DNA. The sample lists about 29,000 clones, over 70% seen once, with 6.5% to 10% in the top ten. This sample is part of a study of blood T cell repertoires in COVID-19. Study-level background: Collection of acute and convalescent COVID-19 samples took place in the United States, Italy and Spain. From T cells, B-cell-depleted T cells, or PBMCs came the material, which was cDNA or gDNA.

Trimming pared 8 bases from V and 6 bases from J, leaving 12 bases between. Germline CDR1 reads KGHSH; CDR2 reads LQKENI. This CDR3 contains 12 residues. V and J are TRBV18 and TRBJ2-3; D not resolved. Sequences were obtained from peripheral blood. The clonotype comes from an older woman with active or convalescent COVID-19. The CDR3 reads CASTVNRDTQYF. The CDR3 DNA follows: TGTGCCAGCACCGTGAATCGGGATACGCAGTATTTT.